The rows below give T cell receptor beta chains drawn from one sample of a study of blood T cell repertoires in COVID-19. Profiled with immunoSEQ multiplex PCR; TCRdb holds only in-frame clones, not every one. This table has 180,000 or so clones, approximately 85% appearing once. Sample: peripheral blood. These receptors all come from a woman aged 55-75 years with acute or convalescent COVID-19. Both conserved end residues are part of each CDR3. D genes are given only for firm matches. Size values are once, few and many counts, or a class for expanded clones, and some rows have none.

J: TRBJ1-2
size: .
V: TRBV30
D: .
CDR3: CAWSSGKNHGYTF
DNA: TGTGCCTGGAGTTCCGGGAAAAACCATGGCTACACCTTC

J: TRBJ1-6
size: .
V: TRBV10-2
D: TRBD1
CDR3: CASSRILNRGSVGNSPLHF
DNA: TGCGCCAGCAGTCGTATCCTAAACAGGGGATCGGTAGGGAATTCACCCCTCCACTTT

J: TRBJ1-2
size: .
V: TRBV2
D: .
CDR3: CASSEAYGQGPDTF
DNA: TGTGCCAGCAGTGAAGCGTACGGGCAGGGCCCTGACACCTTC

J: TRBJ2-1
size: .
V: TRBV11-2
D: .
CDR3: CASSLLSPGGEQFF
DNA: TGTGCCAGCAGCTTACTCTCCCCAGGAGGAGAGCAGTTCTTC

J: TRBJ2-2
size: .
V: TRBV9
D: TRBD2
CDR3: CASSVGLAGTGELFF
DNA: TGTGCCAGCAGCGTAGGTCTAGCGGGCACCGGGGAGCTGTTTTTT

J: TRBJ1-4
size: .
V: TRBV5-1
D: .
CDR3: CASSLRVMASNEKLFF
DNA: TGCGCCAGCAGCCTCAGGGTGATGGCCTCTAATGAAAAACTGTTTTTT

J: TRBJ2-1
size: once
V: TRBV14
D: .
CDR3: CASSQDLGHSYNEQFF
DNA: TGTGCCAGCAGCCAAGATCTGGGGCACTCCTACAATGAGCAGTTCTTC

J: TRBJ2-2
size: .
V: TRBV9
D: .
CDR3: CASSVAPGLNTGELFF
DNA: TGTGCCAGCAGCGTAGCGCCGGGATTGAACACCGGGGAGCTGTTTTTT

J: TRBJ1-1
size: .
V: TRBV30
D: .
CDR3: CAWSALGGYQATEAFF
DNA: TGTGCCTGGAGTGCCCTGGGGGGGTACCAGGCCACTGAAGCTTTCTTT

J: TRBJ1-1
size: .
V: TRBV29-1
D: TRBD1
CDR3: CSVRQGRRAFF
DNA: TGCAGCGTTAGACAGGGGAGGAGAGCTTTCTTT

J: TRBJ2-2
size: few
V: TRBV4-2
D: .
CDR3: CASSPLRNTGELFF
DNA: TGTGCCAGCAGTCCCCTCAGGAACACCGGGGAGCTGTTTTTT

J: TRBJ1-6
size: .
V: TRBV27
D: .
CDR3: CASSFGDNSPLHF
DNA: TGTGCCAGCAGTTTCGGGGATAATTCACCCCTCCACTTT

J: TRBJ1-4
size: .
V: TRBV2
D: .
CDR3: CASTGLANEKLFF
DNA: TGTGCCAGCACAGGGTTGGCTAATGAAAAACTGTTTTTT

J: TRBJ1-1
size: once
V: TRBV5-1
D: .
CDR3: CASSVQGQGTEAFF
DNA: TGCGCCAGCAGCGTGCAGGGGCAGGGCACTGAAGCTTTCTTT

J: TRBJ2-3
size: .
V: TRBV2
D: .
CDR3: CASRSRGLEGDTQYF
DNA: TGTGCCAGCAGATCACGGGGACTGGAGGGAGATACGCAGTATTTT

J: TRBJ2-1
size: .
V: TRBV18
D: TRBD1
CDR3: CASSRGTDYNEQFF
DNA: TGTGCCAGCTCACGAGGGACAGACTACAATGAGCAGTTCTTC

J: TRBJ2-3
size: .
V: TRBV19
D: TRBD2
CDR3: CASSIGGRAADTQYF
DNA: TGTGCCAGTAGTATAGGAGGGAGGGCCGCAGATACGCAGTATTTT

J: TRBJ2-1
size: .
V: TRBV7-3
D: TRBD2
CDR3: CASSLGGLAGGEQFF
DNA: TGTGCCAGCAGCTTAGGGGGACTAGCGGGAGGGGAGCAGTTCTTC

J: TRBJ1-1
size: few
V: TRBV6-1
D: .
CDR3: CASSERWGVAEAFF
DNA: TGTGCCAGCAGTGAACGTTGGGGCGTCGCTGAAGCTTTCTTT

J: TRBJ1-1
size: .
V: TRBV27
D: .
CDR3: CASSFRAGQGGAFF
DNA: TGTGCCAGCAGTTTTCGCGCGGGCCAAGGAGGGGCTTTCTTT

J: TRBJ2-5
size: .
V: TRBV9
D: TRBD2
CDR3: CASSPPGAGARETQYF
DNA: TGTGCCAGCAGCCCACCTGGGGCGGGAGCCAGAGAGACCCAGTACTTC

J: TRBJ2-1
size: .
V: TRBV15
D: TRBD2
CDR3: CATSRGSGRVEQFF
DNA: TGTGCCACCAGCAGAGGTAGCGGGAGGGTTGAGCAGTTCTTC

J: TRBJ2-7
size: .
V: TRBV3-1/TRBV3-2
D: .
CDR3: CASSQTGIYEQYF
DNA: TGTGCCAGCAGCCAAACAGGGATCTACGAGCAGTACTTC

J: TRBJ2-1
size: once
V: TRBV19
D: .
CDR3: CASSIGGSGEQFF
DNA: TGTGCCAGTAGTATAGGAGGAAGCGGGGAGCAGTTCTTC

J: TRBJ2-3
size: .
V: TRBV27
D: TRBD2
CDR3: CASSLRLAGEDTQYF
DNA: TGTGCCAGCAGTTTAAGACTAGCGGGAGAAGATACGCAGTATTTT

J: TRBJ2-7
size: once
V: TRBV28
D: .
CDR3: CASRSGGGQDSYEQYF
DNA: TGTGCCAGCAGATCTGGGGGGGGACAGGATTCCTACGAGCAGTACTTC

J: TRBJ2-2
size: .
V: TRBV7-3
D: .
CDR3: CASSPGTGELFF
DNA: TGTGCCAGCAGCCCCGGGACCGGGGAGCTGTTTTTT

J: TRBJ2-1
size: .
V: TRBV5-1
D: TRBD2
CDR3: CASSLGGLANYNEQFF
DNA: TGCGCCAGCAGCTTGGGAGGACTAGCGAACTACAATGAGCAGTTCTTC

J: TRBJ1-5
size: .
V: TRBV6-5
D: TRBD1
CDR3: CATRTGVGNQPQHF
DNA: TGTGCCACCAGGACAGGGGTTGGCAATCAGCCCCAGCATTTT

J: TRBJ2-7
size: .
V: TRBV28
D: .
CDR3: CASSLGLVGAKIYEQYF
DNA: TGTGCCAGCAGTTTGGGCCTGGTAGGGGCCAAAATCTACGAGCAGTACTTC

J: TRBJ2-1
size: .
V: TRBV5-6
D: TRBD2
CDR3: CASSPQYRAGGNEQFF
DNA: TGTGCCAGCAGTCCCCAATATAGAGCGGGAGGCAATGAGCAGTTCTTC

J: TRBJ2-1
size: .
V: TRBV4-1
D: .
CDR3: CASSQSGYEQFF
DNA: TGCGCCAGCAGCCAATCAGGGTATGAGCAGTTCTTC

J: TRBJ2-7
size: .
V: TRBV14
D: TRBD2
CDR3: CASSSYAGRSNEQYF
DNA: TGTGCCAGCAGTTCCTACGCCGGGAGGTCCAACGAGCAGTACTTC